In its sample, the clone carrying this T cell receptor beta chain was seen a few times. Its antigen is as yet unknown. The sample is drawn from a study of CD8 T cells in ankylosing spondylitis. General observations from the study: Typical of ankylosing spondylitis blood, it appeared, was a TCR beta motif of under 10 highly homologous variants.

Germline CDR1 reads KGHSH; CDR2 reads LQKENI. V shed 6 bases and J shed 4 bases, with 18 bases lying between them. The CDR3 has 15 amino acids. One entry per CDR3 protein results from TCRdb running MiXCR on the 5' RACE reads. The table includes fewer than 550,000 distinct CDR3 sequences, approximately 5.3% detected once. The sequenced material came from blood, either unsorted or a sorted T cell fraction (not recorded which). The sequence came from a male donor with ankylosing spondylitis. The V call is TRBV18, the J call TRBJ1-1; a weak D match, TRBD1 (6 bases). The CDR3 region has the DNA TGTGCCAGCTCCGGGGGCGGAAGATGGGCCACTGAAGCTTTCTTT. It specifies CASSGGGRWATEAFF.